One and the same sample provided the 8 T cell receptor beta chains below, sequenced in a study of T-cell memory formation after mild COVID-19. TCRdb itself ran the 5' RACE reads through MiXCR, one entry per CDR3 protein. The sample yields about 45,000 distinct CDR3 sequences, approximately 7% seen once. Input material: PBMCs or a T cell subset sorted from them (not recorded which). These receptors were taken from a man between 18 and 29 years old who had mild COVID-19 (a few samples of this study predate the infection). Cell type and time point are not known.

This clonotype was counted only a few times. This rearrangement joins TRBV7-2 to TRBJ2-3; TRBD2 might be the D (5 bases). Germline-derived CDR1 and CDR2 are SGHTA and FQGNSA. Trimming took off 5 bases at V and 3 bases at J, with 9 bases between the two ends. This CDR3 is 13 amino acids long. CDR3 amino acids: CASSRDWTDTQYF. CDR3 sequence (DNA): TGTGCCAGCAGCCGGGATTGGACAGATACGCAGTATTTT.

The chain is built from TRBV3-1 and TRBJ1-4; TRBD1 agrees at 10 bases. Per the germline V gene, CDR1 is LGHDT and CDR2 is YNNKEL (reference sequence). CDR3 length: 17 residues. Trimming at V came to 1 base and at J to 6 bases, leaving 8 bases not matched to a gene. CDR3 nucleotides: TGTGCCAGCAGCCAAGGACCCGGTGGGACAGGGGATGAAAAACTGTTTTTT. Its translation is CASSQGPGGTGDEKLFF. Full variable domain (outside the CDR3, taken from reference TRBV3-1 and TRBJ1-4): DTAVSQTPKYLVTQMGNDKSIKCEQNLGHDTMYWYKQDSKKFLKIMFSYNNKELIINETVPNRFSPKSPDKAHLNLHINSLELGDSAVYFCASSQGPGGTGDEKLFFGSGTQLSVL.

The V and J genes are TRBV12-3 or TRBV12-4 and TRBJ2-1; D is ambiguous. The CDR3 extends over 12 amino acids. The V end was cut by 1 base, the J end by 6 bases, with 4 bases between. The CDR3 sequence is CASSLEVNEQFF. In nucleotides, the CDR3 is TGTGCCAGCAGTTTAGAAGTCAATGAGCAGTTCTTC.

This clonotype showed up just a few times. The V and J genes are TRBV5-1 and TRBJ1-4; TRBD1 might be the D (5 bases). CDR1 is SGHRS, CDR2 YFSETQ, per germline. The CDR3 covers 15 residues. Deletions cut 0 bases from V and 8 bases from J, with 14 bases between. The CDR3 loop is CASSLAGLAGEKLFF. The DNA for the CDR3 is TGCGCCAGCAGCTTGGCCGGTTTGGCAGGGGAAAAACTGTTTTTT.

The rearrangement links TRBV11-1 to TRBJ2-7; D is undetermined. Germline lookup yields CDR1 SGHAT and CDR2 FQDESV (reference sequence). V was shortened by 5 bases and J by 0 bases, with 8 bases between the two germline ends. This CDR3 has 13 residues. CDR3 region: CASSRDVSYEQYV. In DNA form, the CDR3 reads TGTGCCAGCAGCCGTGACGTCTCCTACGAGCAGTACGTC.

In this sample, this clonotype turned up many times. The CDR3 here is CASSTLAREETQYF. The CDR3 region has the DNA TGTGCCAGCAGCACACTAGCGCGTGAAGAGACCCAGTACTTC. The chain carries TRBV12-3 or TRBV12-4 and TRBJ2-5; 7 nucleotides match TRBD2. The V segment lost 6 bases and the J segment 3 bases; nucleotides outside the gene matches: 7. The CDR3 covers 14 residues.

This chain joins TRBV7-8 and TRBJ1-6, with unresolved D. CDR3 length: 13 amino acids. Between the trimmed V and J ends, which lost 6 bases and 3 bases, there was a span of 6 bases. Germline CDR1 is SGHVS and CDR2 is FQNEAQ. The CDR3 DNA reads as TGTGCCAGCAGACAGTACTATAATTCACCCCTCCACTTT. Protein product: CASRQYYNSPLHF.

This clonotype was detected only a few times. The chain joins TRBV7-2 to TRBJ2-1; D remains unclear. Germline CDR1 and CDR2: SGHTA and FQGNSA. CDR3 length: 13 residues. Trimming pared 0 bases from V and 6 bases from J, leaving 6 bases between. CDR3 region: CASSLASVNEQFF. The CDR3 DNA reads as TGTGCCAGCAGCTTAGCGAGCGTCAATGAGCAGTTCTTC.